This T cell receptor beta chain originates from a study of blood T cell repertoires in COVID-19. About the study: T cells, B-cell-depleted T cells, or PBMCs provided the cDNA or gDNA that served as material.

This clone came up once. Original processing methods: Nucleated cell counts were estimated from reference gene primer amplification. Assay: immunoSEQ multiplex PCR; the TCRdb copy retains only in-frame clones and omits some. That table is the source of V, J and clone size, and D and trimming were worked out from the DNA. This repertoire shows 150,000 to 200,000 clones, 90% to 95% found once; its top ten account for 2%. Germline CDR1 SNHLY, CDR2 FYNNEI. The CDR3 runs 14 residues. Between the trimmed V and J ends, which lost 3 bases and 5 bases, there was a span of 13 bases. The source material was peripheral blood. This sequence was found in a woman aged 60-75 years with COVID-19, enrolled during active disease. The chain combines TRBV2 with TRBJ1-2; a possible D gene is TRBD1 (5 bases). This CDR3 is CASSDGAGWYGYTF. CDR3 nucleotides: TGTGCCAGCAGTGATGGGGCAGGGTGGTATGGCTACACCTTC. Looking up the rest from reference TRBV2 and TRBJ1-2 gives the full variable domain: EPEVTQTPSHQVTQMGQEVILRCVPISNHLYFYWYRQILGQKVEFLVSFYNNEISEKSEIFDDQFSVERPDGSNFTLKIRSTKLEDSAMYFCASSDGAGWYGYTFGSGTRLTVV.